A single sample gave rise to the 8 T cell receptor beta chains below, sequenced in a study of blood T cell repertoires in COVID-19 (dated by TCRdb to the early 2020s). Libraries were constructed by the immunoSEQ multiplex PCR assay. What TCRdb holds here is the immuneACCESS table cut down to in-frame rearrangements. Part of the clones is not present; checked against another copy, under half of the missing clones reflect an unresolved V gene, and the others are unexplained. The sample table records 60,000 or so clones; 60% to 85% of these occur just once. The top ten hold approximately 4.9% of the sample. The sample was peripheral blood. The source is a human donor in a cohort sampled during active COVID-19.

This chain connects TRBV15 to TRBJ1-1, with D uncertain. CDR3 length equals 13 residues. Germline V gene data show CDR1 as LNHNV and CDR2 as YYDKDF (reference sequence). V lost 1 base and J lost 2, with 5 bases in between. DNA of the CDR3: TGTGCCACCAGCAGAGTTAGAAACACTGAAGCTTTCTTT. This codes for CATSRVRNTEAFF.

V is TRBV3-1 (or the pseudogene TRBV3-2) and J is TRBJ1-2; TRBD1 matches at 8 bases. J was trimmed by 8 bases and V by 4 bases; bases with no gene match: 6. Germline values: CDR1 LGHDT, CDR2 YNNKEL (reference sequence). CDR3 length equals 13 residues. CDR3 in amino acids: CASSPRQGFGYTF. CDR3 sequence (DNA): TGTGCCAGCAGCCCCCGACAGGGGTTCGGCTACACCTTC.

This clone came up once. The chain employs TRBV18 and TRBJ2-7, with TRBD1 as a possible D gene (6 bases). Germline V gene data show CDR1 as KGHSH and CDR2 as LQKENI. Trimming cost V 5 bases and J 0 bases, with 14 bases left between them. The CDR3 has 15 residues. Here the CDR3 DNA reads TGTGCCAGCTCAGCACTCGGGGACAACTCCTACGAGCAGTACTTC. Translating gives CASSALGDNSYEQYF.

This CDR3 is CASSLTGTSDEQYF. CDR3 in DNA: TGTGCCAGCAGCTTAACCGGGACTAGCGACGAGCAGTACTTC. The rearrangement joins TRBV7-2 to TRBJ2-7, with 10 bases fitting TRBD2. Trimming at V came to 2 bases and at J to 5 bases, leaving 3 bases not matched to a gene. Per the germline V gene, CDR1 is SGHTA and CDR2 is FQGNSA. The CDR3 contains 14 residues.

This clone is a singleton in its sample. The rearrangement uses TRBV6-5 and TRBJ1-4; D is ambiguous. The germline CDR1 and CDR2 sequences are MNHEY and SVGAGI. The V gene lost 8 bases and the J gene lost 1 base, with 14 bases spanning the gap. This CDR3 is built from 15 residues. The CDR3 region has the DNA TGTGCCAGCTCAATGGGAGGGAAAACTAATGAAAAACTGTTTTTT. This encodes CASSMGGKTNEKLFF.

The chain joins TRBV7-9 to TRBJ1-1; 7 nucleotides match TRBD1. Germline V lookup: CDR1 SEHNR, CDR2 FQNEAQ (reference sequence). With 5 bases clipped from V and 3 bases from J, the junction kept 15 bases outside the gene matches. The CDR3 sequence is 17 residues long. In nucleotides, the CDR3 is TGTGCCAGCAGCCCAGATCCGCAGGGGGTGCGTTACACTGAAGCTTTCTTT. Translating it yields CASSPDPQGVRYTEAFF.

The chain employs TRBV6-5 and TRBJ2-7; TRBD1 agrees at 9 bases. The CDR3 sequence is 14 residues long. Per germline, CDR1 MNHEY and CDR2 SVGAGI. Trimming took 6 bases from V and 2 from J; bases not matched to a gene: 5. The CDR3 DNA reads TGTGCCAGCAGCACCGGGACAGGGACCTACGAGCAGTACTTC. This sequence encodes CASSTGTGTYEQYF.

The chain employs TRBV6-5 and TRBJ2-7; 8 bases line up with TRBD1. The V and J ends lost 6 bases and 6 bases, in that order; junction bases with no gene match: 4. The CDR3 is made up of 12 amino acids. Germline V lookup: CDR1 MNHEY, CDR2 SVGAGI. The CDR3 spells CASRDGTGEQYF. CDR3 bases: TGTGCCAGCAGGGACGGGACAGGCGAGCAGTACTTC.